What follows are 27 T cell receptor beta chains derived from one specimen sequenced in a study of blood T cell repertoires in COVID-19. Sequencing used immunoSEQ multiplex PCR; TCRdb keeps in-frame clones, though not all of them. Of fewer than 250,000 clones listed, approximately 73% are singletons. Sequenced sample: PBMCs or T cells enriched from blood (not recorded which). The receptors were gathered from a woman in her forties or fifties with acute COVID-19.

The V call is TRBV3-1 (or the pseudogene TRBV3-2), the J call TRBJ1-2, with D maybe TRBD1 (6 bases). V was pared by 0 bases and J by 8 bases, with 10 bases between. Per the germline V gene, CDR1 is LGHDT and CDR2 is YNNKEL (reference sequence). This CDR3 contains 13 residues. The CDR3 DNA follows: TGTGCCAGCAGCCAAGAGGGGGCTGCCGGCTACACCTTC. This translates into CASSQEGAAGYTF.

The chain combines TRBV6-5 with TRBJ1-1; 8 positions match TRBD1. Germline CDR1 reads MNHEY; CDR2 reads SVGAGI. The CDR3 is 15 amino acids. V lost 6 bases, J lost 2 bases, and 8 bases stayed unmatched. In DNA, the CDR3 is TGTGCCAGCAGACCCGACAGGGGTCCTAACACTGAAGCTTTCTTT. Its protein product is CASRPDRGPNTEAFF.

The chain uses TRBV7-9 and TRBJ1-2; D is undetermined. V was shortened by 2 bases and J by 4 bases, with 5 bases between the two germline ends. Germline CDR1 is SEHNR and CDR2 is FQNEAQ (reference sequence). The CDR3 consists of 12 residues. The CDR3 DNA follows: TGTGCCAGCAGCTTACTAGTCTATGGCTACACCTTC. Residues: CASSLLVYGYTF.

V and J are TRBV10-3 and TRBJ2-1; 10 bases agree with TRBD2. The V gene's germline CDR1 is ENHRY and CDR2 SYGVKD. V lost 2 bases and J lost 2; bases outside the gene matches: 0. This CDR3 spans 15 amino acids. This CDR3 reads CAISETSGAYNEQFF. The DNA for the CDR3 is TGTGCCATCAGTGAGACTAGCGGGGCCTACAATGAGCAGTTCTTC.

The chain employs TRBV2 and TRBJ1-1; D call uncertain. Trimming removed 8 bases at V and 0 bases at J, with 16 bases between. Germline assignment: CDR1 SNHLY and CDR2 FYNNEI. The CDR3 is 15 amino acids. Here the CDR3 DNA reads TGTGCCAGCGGGGAGTACGGGCTCATGAACACTGAAGCTTTCTTT. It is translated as CASGEYGLMNTEAFF. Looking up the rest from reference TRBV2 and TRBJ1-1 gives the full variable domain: EPEVTQTPSHQVTQMGQEVILRCVPISNHLYFYWYRQILGQKVEFLVSFYNNEISEKSEIFDDQFSVERPDGSNFTLKIRSTKLEDSAMYFCASGEYGLMNTEAFFGQGTRLTVV.

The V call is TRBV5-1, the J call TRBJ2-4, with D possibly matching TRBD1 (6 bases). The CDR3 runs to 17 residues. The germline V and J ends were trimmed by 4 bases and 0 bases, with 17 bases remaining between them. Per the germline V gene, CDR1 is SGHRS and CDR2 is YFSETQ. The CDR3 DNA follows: TGCGCCAGCAGCGGGCAGGGGCAAGGGGTAGCCAAAAACATTCAGTACTTC. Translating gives CASSGQGQGVAKNIQYF.

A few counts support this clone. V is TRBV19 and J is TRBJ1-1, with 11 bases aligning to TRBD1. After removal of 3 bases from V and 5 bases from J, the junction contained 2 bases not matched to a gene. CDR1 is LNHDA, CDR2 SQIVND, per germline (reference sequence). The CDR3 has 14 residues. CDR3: CASSMDRGPTEAFF. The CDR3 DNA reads TGTGCCAGTAGTATGGACAGGGGGCCTACTGAAGCTTTCTTT.

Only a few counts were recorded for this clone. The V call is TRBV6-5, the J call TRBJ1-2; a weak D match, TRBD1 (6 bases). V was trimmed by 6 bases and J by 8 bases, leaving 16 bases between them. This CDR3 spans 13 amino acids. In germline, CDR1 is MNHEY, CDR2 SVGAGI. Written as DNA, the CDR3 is TGTGCCAGCAGACCCACAGGGAGGGTAGGCTACACCTTC. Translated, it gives CASRPTGRVGYTF.

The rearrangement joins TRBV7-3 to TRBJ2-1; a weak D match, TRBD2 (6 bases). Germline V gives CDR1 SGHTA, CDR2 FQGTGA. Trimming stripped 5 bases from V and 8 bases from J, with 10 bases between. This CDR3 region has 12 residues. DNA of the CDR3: TGTGCCAGCAGCCCACGACTAGATGAGCAGTTCTTC. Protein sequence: CASSPRLDEQFF. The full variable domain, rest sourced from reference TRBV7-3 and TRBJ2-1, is GAGVSQTPSNKVTEKGKYVELRCDPISGHTALYWYRQSLGQGPEFLIYFQGTGAADDSGLPNDRFFAVRPEGSVSTLKIQRTERGDSAVYLCASSPRLDEQFFGPGTRLTVL.

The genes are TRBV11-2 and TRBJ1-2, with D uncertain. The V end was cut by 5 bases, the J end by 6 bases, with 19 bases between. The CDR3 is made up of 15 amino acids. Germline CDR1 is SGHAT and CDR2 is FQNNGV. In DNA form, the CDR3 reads TGTGCCAGCAGCCCTATAGAGCGGGCGCTTCATGGCTACACCTTC. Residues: CASSPIERALHGYTF.

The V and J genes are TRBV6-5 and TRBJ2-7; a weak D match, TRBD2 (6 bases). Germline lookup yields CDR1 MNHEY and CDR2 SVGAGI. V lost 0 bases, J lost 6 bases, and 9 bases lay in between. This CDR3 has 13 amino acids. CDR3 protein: CASSYSSSGEQYV. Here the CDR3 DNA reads TGTGCCAGCAGTTACTCAAGTAGCGGCGAGCAGTACGTC.

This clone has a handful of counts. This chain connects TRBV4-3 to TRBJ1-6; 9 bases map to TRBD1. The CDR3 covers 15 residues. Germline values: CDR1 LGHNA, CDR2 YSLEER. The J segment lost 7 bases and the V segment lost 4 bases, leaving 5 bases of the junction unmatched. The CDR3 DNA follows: TGCGCCAGCAGCCCCAACAGGGGGCGGAATTCACCCCTCCACTTT. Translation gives CASSPNRGRNSPLHF.

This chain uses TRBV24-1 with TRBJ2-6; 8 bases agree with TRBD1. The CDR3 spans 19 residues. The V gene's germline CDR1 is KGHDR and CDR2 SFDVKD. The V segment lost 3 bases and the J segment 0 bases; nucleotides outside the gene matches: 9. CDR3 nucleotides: TGTGCCACCAGTGATCCAGGACAGGGCAGAATCTCTGGGGCCAACGTCCTGACTTTC. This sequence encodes CATSDPGQGRISGANVLTF.

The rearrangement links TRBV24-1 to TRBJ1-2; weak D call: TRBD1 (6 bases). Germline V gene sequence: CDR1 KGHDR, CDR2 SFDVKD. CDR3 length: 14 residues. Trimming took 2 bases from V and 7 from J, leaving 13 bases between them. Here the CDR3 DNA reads TGTGCCACCAGTGATTCGGCAGGGGAGGGTGGCTACACCTTC. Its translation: CATSDSAGEGGYTF.

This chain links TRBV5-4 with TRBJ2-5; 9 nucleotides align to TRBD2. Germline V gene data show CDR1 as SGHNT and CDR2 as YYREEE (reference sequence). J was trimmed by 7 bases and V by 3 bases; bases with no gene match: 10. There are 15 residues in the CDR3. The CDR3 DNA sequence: TGTGCCAGCAGCTCCCTGCGGGGGGGCCTTGGGACCCAGTACTTC. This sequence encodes CASSSLRGGLGTQYF.

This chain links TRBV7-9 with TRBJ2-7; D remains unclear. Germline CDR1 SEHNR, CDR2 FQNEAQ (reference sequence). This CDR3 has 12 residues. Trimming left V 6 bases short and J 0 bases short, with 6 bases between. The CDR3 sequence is CASRTNSYEQYV. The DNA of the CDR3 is TGTGCCAGCAGAACAAACTCCTACGAGCAGTACGTC.

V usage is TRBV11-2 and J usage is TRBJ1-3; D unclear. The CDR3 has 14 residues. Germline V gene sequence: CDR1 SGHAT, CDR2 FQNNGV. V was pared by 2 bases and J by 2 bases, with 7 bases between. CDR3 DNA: TGTGCCAGCAGCTTATCACAAGCTGGAAACACCATATATTTT. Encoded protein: CASSLSQAGNTIYF.

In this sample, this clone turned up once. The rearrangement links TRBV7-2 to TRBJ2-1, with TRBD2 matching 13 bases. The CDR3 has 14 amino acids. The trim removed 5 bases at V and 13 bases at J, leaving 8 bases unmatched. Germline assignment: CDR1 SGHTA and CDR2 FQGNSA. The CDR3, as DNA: TGTGCCAGCAGCCCCGCGGGACTAGCGGGACCCCAGTTCTTC. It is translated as CASSPAGLAGPQFF.

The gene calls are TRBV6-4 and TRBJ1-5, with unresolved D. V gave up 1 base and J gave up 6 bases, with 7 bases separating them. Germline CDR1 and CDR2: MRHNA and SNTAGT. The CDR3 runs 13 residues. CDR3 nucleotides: TGTGCCAGCAGTGACTTCCTCGGTCAGCCCCAGCATTTT. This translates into CASSDFLGQPQHF.

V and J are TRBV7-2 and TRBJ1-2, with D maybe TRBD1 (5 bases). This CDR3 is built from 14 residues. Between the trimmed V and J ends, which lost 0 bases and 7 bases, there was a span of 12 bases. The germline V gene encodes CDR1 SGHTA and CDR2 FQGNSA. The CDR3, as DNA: TGTGCCAGCAGCTTAGCGCTTATAGGGGCTGGCTACACCTTC. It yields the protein CASSLALIGAGYTF. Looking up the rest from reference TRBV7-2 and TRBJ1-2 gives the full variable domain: GAGVSQSPSNKVTEKGKDVELRCDPISGHTALYWYRQSLGQGLEFLIYFQGNSAPDKSGLPSDRFSAERTGGSVSTLTIQRTQQEDSAVYLCASSLALIGAGYTFGSGTRLTVV.

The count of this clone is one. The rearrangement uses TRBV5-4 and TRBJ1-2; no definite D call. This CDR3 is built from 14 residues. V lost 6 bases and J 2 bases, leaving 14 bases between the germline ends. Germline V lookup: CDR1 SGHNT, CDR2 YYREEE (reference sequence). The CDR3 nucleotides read TGTGCCAGCACCAACAAGAACGTCAACTATGGCTACACCTTC. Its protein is CASTNKNVNYGYTF.

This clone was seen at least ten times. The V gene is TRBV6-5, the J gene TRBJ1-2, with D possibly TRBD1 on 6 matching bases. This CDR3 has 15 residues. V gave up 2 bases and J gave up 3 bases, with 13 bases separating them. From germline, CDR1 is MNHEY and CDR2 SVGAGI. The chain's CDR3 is CASSYGGARDYGYTF. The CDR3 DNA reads TGTGCCAGCAGTTACGGGGGGGCGCGGGACTATGGCTACACCTTC.

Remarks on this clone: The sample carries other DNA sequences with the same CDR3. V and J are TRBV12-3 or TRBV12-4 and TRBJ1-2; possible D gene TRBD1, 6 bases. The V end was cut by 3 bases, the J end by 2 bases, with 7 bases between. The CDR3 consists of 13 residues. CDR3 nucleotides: TGTGCCAGCAGTTTGGGACAAAACTATGGCTACACCTTC. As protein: CASSLGQNYGYTF.

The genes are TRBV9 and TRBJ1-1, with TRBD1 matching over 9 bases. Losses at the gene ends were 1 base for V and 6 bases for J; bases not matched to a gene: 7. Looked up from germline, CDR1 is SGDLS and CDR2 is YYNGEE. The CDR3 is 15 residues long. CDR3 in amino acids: CASSVLGQGISEAFF. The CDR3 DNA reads TGTGCCAGCAGCGTACTCGGACAGGGGATATCTGAAGCTTTCTTT. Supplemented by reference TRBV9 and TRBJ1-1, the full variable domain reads DSGVTQTPKHLITATGQRVTLRCSPRSGDLSVYWYQQSLDQGLQFLIQYYNGEERAKGNILERFSAQQFPDLHSELNLSSLELGDSALYFCASSVLGQGISEAFFGQGTRLTVV.

CDR3 sequence reads: CASSDSTSGGDTQYF. The CDR3, as DNA: TGTGCCAGCAGTGACTCGACTAGCGGGGGGGATACGCAGTATTTT. The chain has TRBV6-4 and TRBJ2-3, with 13 bases fitting TRBD2. The junction had 0 bases not matched to a gene; V was cut back by 0 bases and J by 6 bases. CDR3 size: 15 residues. CDR1 is MRHNA and CDR2 is SNTAGT in the germline V gene.

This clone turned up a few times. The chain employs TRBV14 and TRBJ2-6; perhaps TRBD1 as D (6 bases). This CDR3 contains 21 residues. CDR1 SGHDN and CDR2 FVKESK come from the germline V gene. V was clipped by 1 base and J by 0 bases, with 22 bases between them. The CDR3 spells CASSQATGDYHSYSGANVLTF. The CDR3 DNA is TGTGCCAGCAGCCAAGCGACAGGCGATTATCACTCCTACTCTGGGGCCAACGTCCTGACTTTC.

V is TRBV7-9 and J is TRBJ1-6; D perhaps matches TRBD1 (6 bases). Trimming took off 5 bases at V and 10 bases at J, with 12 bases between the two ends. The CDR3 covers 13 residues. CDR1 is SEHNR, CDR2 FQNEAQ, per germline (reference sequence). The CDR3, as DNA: TGTGCCAGCAGCGAGCAGGGGAAATCACCCCTCCACTTT. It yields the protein CASSEQGKSPLHF.